This T cell receptor (beta chain) was sequenced in a study of human T cells and chemical hapten exposure. Time point specified: patch test 1, 2 weeks after DPC sensitization. Treatment: therapeutic diphenylcyclopropenone sensitization with weekly scalp DPC. A single record per CDR3 protein comes from TCRdb applying MiXCR to the RACE reads. The sample lists 95,000 or so distinct CDR3 sequences, 10% seen once, with about 2% in the top ten. This CDR3 is 14 amino acids long. Looked up from germline, CDR1 is SEHNR and CDR2 is FQNEAQ (reference sequence). Deletions cut 1 base from V and 2 bases from J, with 8 bases between.

The specimen comprised whole blood, sampled in connection with sensitization to the hapten diphenylcyclopropenone (DPC). The chain employs TRBV7-9 and TRBJ2-5, with D unclear. The TCR comes from a man aged 40-49 years with alopecia areata. Some clones in this sample may be carry-over from other donors' samples. The CDR3 protein is CASSLVPTQETQYF. CDR3 sequence (DNA): TGTGCCAGCAGCTTAGTTCCGACTCAAGAGACCCAGTACTTC.